This T cell receptor beta chain was profiled in a study of CD8+ T cells in alopecia areata (dated by TCRdb to 2016 to 2019). Looking at the study overall: The treated patients, all with moderate-to-severe alopecia areata, were enrolled in an open-label pilot trial of oral tofacitinib given at 5 to 10 mg twice daily. Tofacitinib was given for 6 to 18 months, followed by 6 months of follow-up off drug to assess delayed response and recurrence. Disease severity in treated patients was measured with the SALT score, which quantifies the percentage of affected scalp surface area. High-throughput TCRbeta sequencing was used to examine T cell clonal expansion in alopecia areata in both the C3H/HeJ mouse model and human patients. In humans, TCRbeta sequencing was performed on scalp tissue and on sorted CD4+ and CD8+ peripheral blood T cells from healthy controls and from patients with patchy or totalis/universalis alopecia areata. Biopsies were taken from tofacitinib-treated patients at baseline and at 4 and 24 weeks of treatment, and a later scalp biopsy was taken in several of the tofacitinib-treated patients. Scalp clonality was compared among normal scalp (n=4), patchy alopecia areata scalp (n=8), and alopecia totalis/universalis scalp (n=8). RNA came from the PAXgene miRNA kit for fixed scalp, the miRNeasy kit for PBMCs, and the RNeasy kit for mouse skin. immunoSEQ multiplex PCR using 35 Vbeta forward primers and 13 Jbeta reverse primers was used to amplify TCRbeta CDR3 regions.

What the research found in general, with its limitations: Lesional scalp, especially in alopecia totalis/universalis, showed higher clonality and more expanded CD8+ clones than normal scalp, suggesting antigenic drive. Unlike mouse skin, which is dominated by gammadelta T cells, normal human skin has resident alphabeta T cells that are also sequenced, and this complicates analysis of the scalp TCR repertoire. Many expanded lesional clones persisted in scalp and blood during tofacitinib treatment, which may partly explain relapse after stopping treatment. Scalp clonality and the number of expanded CD8+ clones among the top 100 scalp clones were significantly decreased by tofacitinib. Shared TCR sequences between patients were less evident than in mice, which may be partly attributable to HLA diversity in the patient population. The treated cohort was small, with a single nonresponder, so links between baseline CD8+ expansion and response need larger studies.

In light of the paper, this sample's time point label describes: about 25 weeks on oral tofacitinib. The sample's treatment or condition label is to be understood as: oral pan-JAK inhibitor, 5-10 mg twice daily. Lesional scalp punch biopsies and peripheral blood were collected from alopecia areata patients. PBMCs were isolated by density centrifugation and stained for CD3, CD4 and CD8, and CD4+ and CD8+ T cells were sorted on a FACSAria. CDR1 and CDR2 (KGHSH, LQKENI) derive from the germline V gene. Trimming costs V 3 bases and J 1 base, and their ends lie 9 bases apart. CDR3 length: 14 amino acids, cysteine to phenylalanine. Only the CDR3 part of the read is kept: 42 bases, read in frame from the first base. Preparation of the library involved the immunoSEQ multiplex PCR assay. RNA was extracted from all samples and reverse transcribed into cDNA, which served as template for TCR sequencing. SuperScript III was used for first-strand cDNA synthesis, primed with a 2:1 mix of oligo-dT and random hexamers. A synthetic immune receptor repertoire was used to assess amplification bias, and residual bias was removed computationally. Turning to the authors' computational methods: Raw reads were preprocessed to remove errors, and CDR3 was defined by IMGT conventions from the conserved cysteine to phenylalanine. Clonality was computed by normalizing Shannon entropy by log2 of the number of productive unique TCRs and subtracting the result from 1. Whether each scalp clone was CD4 or CD8 was inferred by checking scalp TCRbeta sequences against the CD4 and CD8 repertoires from sorted blood. In its TCRdb copy, this immuneACCESS table keeps in-frame sequences only and misses some clones. Where compared with another copy, unresolved V genes explain less than half of these, and the others have no known cause. Clone size and V and J calls were adopted from that table, with D and trimming inferred from the DNA. A total of 190,000 or so clones appear in this sample, 58% of them only once. The ten most abundant clones make up approximately 5.1% of the sample.

Note on this clone: It lacks a known antigen. Base qualities were left out, and no much larger clone turns up one base away.

This sequence originates from a human donor with alopecia areata. The chain is made from TRBV18 and TRBJ1-2, with the D gene uncertain. The specimen comprised CD4+ T cells sorted from blood, sampled at week 24, from a patient treated with tofacitinib. The CDR3 region has the sequence CASSPVLSNYGYTF. The nucleotide sequence reads TGTGCCAGCTCACCCGTTTTAAGTAACTATGGCTACACCTTC.